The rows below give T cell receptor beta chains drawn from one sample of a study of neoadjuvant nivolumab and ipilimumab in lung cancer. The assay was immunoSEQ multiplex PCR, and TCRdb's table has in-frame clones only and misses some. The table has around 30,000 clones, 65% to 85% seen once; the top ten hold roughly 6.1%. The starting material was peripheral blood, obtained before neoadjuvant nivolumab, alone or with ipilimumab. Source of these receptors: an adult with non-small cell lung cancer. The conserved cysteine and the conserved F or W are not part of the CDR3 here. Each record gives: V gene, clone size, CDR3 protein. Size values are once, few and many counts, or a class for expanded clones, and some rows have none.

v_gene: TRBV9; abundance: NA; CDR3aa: ASSAGTGETYEQY
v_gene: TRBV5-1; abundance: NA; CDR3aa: ASSLSRGWAGAYEQY
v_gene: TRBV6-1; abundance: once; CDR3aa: ASAGGQGTYGYT
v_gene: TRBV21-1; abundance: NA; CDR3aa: ASSLRGPEQY
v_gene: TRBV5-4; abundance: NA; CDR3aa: ASSLAPDTGELF
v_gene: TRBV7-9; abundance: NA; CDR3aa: ASSLSVGEAF
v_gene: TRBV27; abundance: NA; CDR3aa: ASKTRGDEQF
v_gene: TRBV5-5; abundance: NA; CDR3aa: ASSPQPPGAGSNQPQH
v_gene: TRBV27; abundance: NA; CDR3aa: ASSLSTGGSEAF
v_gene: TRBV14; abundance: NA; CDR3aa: ASSQDRTQRDYGYT
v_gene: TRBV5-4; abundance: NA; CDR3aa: ASSLAGMQETQY
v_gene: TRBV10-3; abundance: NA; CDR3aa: AISAFKAGASYEQY
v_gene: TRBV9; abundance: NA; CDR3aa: ASSVGAEQSTDTQY
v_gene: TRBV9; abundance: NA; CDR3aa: ASSVEGWGGGETQY
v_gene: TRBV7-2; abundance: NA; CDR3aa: ASSSLGTAYSGNTIY
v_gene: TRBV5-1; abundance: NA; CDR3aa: ASSFSGYDTQY
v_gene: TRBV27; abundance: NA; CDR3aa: ASSLGQSSNQPQH
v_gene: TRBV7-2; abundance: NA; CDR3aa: ASSLMSGLGETQY
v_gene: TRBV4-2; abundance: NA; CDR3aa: ASSQDRAGSYNEQF
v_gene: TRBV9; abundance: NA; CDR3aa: ASSVGGQVPQETQY
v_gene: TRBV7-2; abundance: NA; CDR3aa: ASSLVGPSSGNTIY
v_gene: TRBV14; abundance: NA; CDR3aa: ASSQLGSNEQY
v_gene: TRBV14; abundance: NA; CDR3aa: ASSHFPSGTATYEQY
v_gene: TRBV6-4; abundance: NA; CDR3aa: ASRAWTSGNSDTQY
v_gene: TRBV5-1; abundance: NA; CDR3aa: ASSWDTRYEQY
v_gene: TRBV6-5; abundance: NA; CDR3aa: ASSGGGSGNTIY
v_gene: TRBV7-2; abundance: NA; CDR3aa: ASSEGSAYNSPLH
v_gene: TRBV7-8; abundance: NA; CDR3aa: ASSLRQANYGYT